This T cell receptor (beta chain) was identified in a study of T cells in localized non-small cell lung cancer. Regarding the study as a whole: Uninvolved adjacent lung showed higher T cell clonality than tumor. The appearance of a median approximately 57 of the top 100 tumor clones was seen in adjacent lung. Greater T cell density in blood accompanied longer overall survival.

After removal of 4 bases from V and 2 bases from J, the junction contained 7 bases not matched to a gene. CDR3 length equals 15 residues. Germline V CDR1 and CDR2: SGHDN, FVKESK. This clone was picked up one time. Its matching antigen is unknown. Generated by immunoSEQ multiplex PCR, the TCRdb table keeps only in-frame clones and is missing some. The table has roughly 38,000 clones, 75% to 90% seen once; the top ten hold 5% to 6%. Specimen: peripheral blood mononuclear cells, collected before any cancer treatment. The chain recombines TRBV14 with TRBJ2-7; 8 bases line up with TRBD1. This TCR derives from a male donor at least 60 years old with stage II lung adenocarcinoma. The CDR3 here is CASSPAGQGTYEQYF. As DNA, the CDR3 is TGTGCCAGCAGCCCAGCCGGACAGGGTACCTACGAGCAGTACTTC.